This paragraph reports one TCR beta chain. What it binds is not known. These data are taken from a study of blood T cells in healthy people across ages. CDR1 is SGDLS, CDR2 YYNGEE, per germline. Germline trimming cut 4 bases from V and 2 bases from J; bases unmatched to any gene: 5. CDR3 length: 15 residues. Each sample used at least 6 million PBMCs. Sample-barcoded 5' priming and a J-beta primer mix drove a second PCR of roughly 6 to 12 cycles. Each cDNA molecule carried a tag from a template-switch adaptor that contained 12 random nucleotides. One entry per CDR3 protein, called by TCRdb with MiXCR from the 5' RACE reads. The data show 890,000 or so distinct CDR3 sequences, less than 80% seen once. Study-level findings and limits: Estimated diversity, derived from one million T cells, was regarded as an underestimate. Diversity of TCR beta per million T cells declined in a roughly linear way with age.

The source material was blood. This TCR was sampled from a man aged 30 to 45 in good health. V is TRBV9 and J is TRBJ2-3; TRBD1 matches 9 bases. DNA for the CDR3: TGTGCCAGCAGCAGGACAGGGGTCACCACAGATACGCAGTATTTT. Translated, it gives CASSRTGVTTDTQYF.